The source of this T cell receptor (beta chain) is a study of low-dose radiotherapy and immunotherapy resistance in tumors. About the study: Treatment consisted of nivolumab 240 mg every two weeks and ipilimumab 1 mg/kg every six weeks, given intravenously to patients. Aspirin was taken orally at 300 mg daily by patients, and this continued for four cycles from cycle 1 day 1.

Administered to the donors were nivolumab, ipilimumab, aspirin, low-dose cyclophosphamide and low-dose radiotherapy. Inclusion covered patients whose advanced solid tumors lacked tumor-infiltrating lymphocytes. TRAV and TRBV primers primed cDNA for both TCRalpha and TCRbeta. TCR amplification used 20 PCR cycles, a constant-region primer and a V-primer adapter. TCRdb passed the reads through MiXCR, listing each CDR3 protein once. The sample contains 12,000 to 15,000 distinct CDR3 sequences, about 74% of which appear only once. Germline V CDR1 and CDR2: LNHDA, SQIVND (reference sequence). V was pared by 3 bases and J by 4 bases, with 13 bases between. This CDR3 comprises 15 residues.

This clonotype originated in a human donor with advanced metastatic prostate, ovarian, gallbladder or colorectal cancer (not recorded which). This table probably holds off-target reads from a library built for another chain. The chain links TRBV19 to TRBJ1-3; the D gene is possibly TRBD1 (5 bases). The CDR3 DNA reads TGTGCCAGTAGTATGGGGACGGTCGGAGGAAACACCATATATTTT. Translating it yields CASSMGTVGGNTIYF.